This TCR beta chain was sequenced during a study of blood T cells in healthy people across ages. Primed by a sample-barcoded 5' primer and a J-beta primer mix, a second PCR proceeded for about 7 to 11 cycles. A single record per CDR3 protein comes from TCRdb applying MiXCR to the 5' RACE reads. The sample lists some 760,000 distinct CDR3 sequences, roughly 25% occurring once. This CDR3 has 16 amino acids. Germline assignment: CDR1 SNHLY and CDR2 FYNNEI. J was trimmed by 3 bases and V by 4 bases; bases with no gene match: 7. This clonotype was counted a few times. Its target is unknown. Every sample yielded at least 6.5 million isolated PBMCs. Study observations and caveats: Per million T cells, TCR beta diversity dropped roughly linearly as age increased.

The same sample was also used in a study of T cells of mothers and their children. That report adds: Three healthy Caucasian mothers, along with their six children, served as the donors. Maternal samples each gave over 8 million TCR beta CDR3 reads, and child samples about 3 million each.

V gene TRBV2 combines with J gene TRBJ2-2; 8 bases are a match to TRBD1. Sequencing was performed on blood. The clonotype comes from a boy younger than 18 in good health. The CDR3 region has the DNA TGTGCCAGCAGTGCACAGGGGGGATCATACACCGGGGAGCTGTTTTTT. Protein sequence: CASSAQGGSYTGELFF.